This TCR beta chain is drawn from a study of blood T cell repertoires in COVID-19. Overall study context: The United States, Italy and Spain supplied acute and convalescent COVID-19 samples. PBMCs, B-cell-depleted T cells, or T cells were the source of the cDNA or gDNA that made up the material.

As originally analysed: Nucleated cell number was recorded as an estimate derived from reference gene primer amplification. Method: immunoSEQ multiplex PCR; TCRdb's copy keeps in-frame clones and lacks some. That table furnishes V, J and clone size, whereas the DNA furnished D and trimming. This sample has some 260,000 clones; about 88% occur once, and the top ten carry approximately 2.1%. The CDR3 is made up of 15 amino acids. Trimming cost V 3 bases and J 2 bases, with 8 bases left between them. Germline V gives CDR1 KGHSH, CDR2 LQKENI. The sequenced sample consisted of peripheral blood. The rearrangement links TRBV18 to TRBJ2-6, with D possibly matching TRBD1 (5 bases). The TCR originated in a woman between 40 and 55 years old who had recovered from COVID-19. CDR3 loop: CASSPLGAGANVLTF. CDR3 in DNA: TGTGCCAGCTCACCGCTAGGGGCTGGGGCCAACGTCCTGACTTTC.